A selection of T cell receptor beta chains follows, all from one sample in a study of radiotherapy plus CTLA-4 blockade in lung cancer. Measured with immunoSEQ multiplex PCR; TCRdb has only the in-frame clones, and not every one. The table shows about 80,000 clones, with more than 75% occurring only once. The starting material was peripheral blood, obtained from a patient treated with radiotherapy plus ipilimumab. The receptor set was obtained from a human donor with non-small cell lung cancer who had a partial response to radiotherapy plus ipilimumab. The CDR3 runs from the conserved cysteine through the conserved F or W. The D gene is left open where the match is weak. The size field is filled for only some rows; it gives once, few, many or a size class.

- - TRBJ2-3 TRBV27 TGTGCCAGCAGCCTAGGCGGCAGGGGGGCAGATACGCAGTATTTT CASSLGGRGADTQYF
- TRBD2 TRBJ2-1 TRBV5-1 TGCGCCAGCAGCGCCGGACTAGCGGGTTTGAATGAGCAGTTCTTC CASSAGLAGLNEQFF
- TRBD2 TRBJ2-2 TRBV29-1 TGCAGCGTCGACGGACTAGCGGGAGTCACCGGGGAGCTGTTTTTT CSVDGLAGVTGELFF
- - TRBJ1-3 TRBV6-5 TGTGCCAGCAGTGACAGATTCTCTGGAAACACCATATATTTT CASSDRFSGNTIYF
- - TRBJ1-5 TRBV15 TGTGCCACCAGCAGGTCCGCCAGGGTGATCGGCAATCAGCCCCAGCATTTT CATSRSARVIGNQPQHF
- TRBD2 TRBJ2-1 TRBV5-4 TGTGCCAGCAGCTTTTCCGGGGGGGGCCTCGCTGAGCAGTTCTTC CASSFSGGGLAEQFF
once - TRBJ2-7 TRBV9 TGTGCCAGCAGCGTAGGGGGGGTTGGATCCTACGAGCAGTACTTC CASSVGGVGSYEQYF
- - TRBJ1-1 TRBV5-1 TGCGCCAGCAGCTTGGGCGTGGGACTGGAGGGTTACACTGAAGCTTTCTTT CASSLGVGLEGYTEAFF
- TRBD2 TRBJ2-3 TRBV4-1 TGCGCCAGCAGCCCGACTAGCGGCAGCACAGATACGCAGTATTTT CASSPTSGSTDTQYF
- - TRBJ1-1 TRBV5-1 TGCGCCAGCAGCTTGGGCAGGGAAAACACTGAAGCTTTCTTT CASSLGRENTEAFF
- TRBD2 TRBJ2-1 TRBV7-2 TGTGCCAGCAGCTGGACTAGCGGGCTCTACAATGAGCAGTTCTTC CASSWTSGLYNEQFF
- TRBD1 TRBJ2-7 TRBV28 TGTGCCAGCAGTGTAGGACAGGGGCAGTACTTC CASSVGQGQYF
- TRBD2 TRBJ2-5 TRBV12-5 TGTGCTAGTGGTTTGCGGCTAGCGGGAGACTTAAAAGAGACCCAGTACTTC CASGLRLAGDLKETQYF
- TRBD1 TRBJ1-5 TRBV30 TGTGCCTGGAGTGTACGCGGGACAGGGGGACCTTATAGCAATCAGCCCCAGCATTTT CAWSVRGTGGPYSNQPQHF
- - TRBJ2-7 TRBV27 TGTGCCAGCAGTCTCAAAGCGGGCTACGAGCAGTACTTC CASSLKAGYEQYF
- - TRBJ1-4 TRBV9 TGTGCCAGCAGCGCAAATGTTAATGAAAAACTGTTTTTT CASSANVNEKLFF
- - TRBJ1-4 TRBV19 TGTGCCAGTAGTAACCAGGCCCAAGGGAGTGAAAAACTGTTTTTT CASSNQAQGSEKLFF
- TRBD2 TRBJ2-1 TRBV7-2 TGTGCCAGCAGCTTATCGAGCGGGGGTACAATGGAGCAGTTCTTC CASSLSSGGTMEQFF
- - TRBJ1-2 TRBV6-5 TGTGCCAGCAGTTCCTCACTCCCTTATGGCTACACCTTC CASSSSLPYGYTF
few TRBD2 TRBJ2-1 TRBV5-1 TGCGCCAGCAGCGCGGGGGGACTAGCGGACACCTACAATGAGCAGTTCTTC CASSAGGLADTYNEQFF
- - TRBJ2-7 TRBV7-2 TGTGCCAGCAGCTTAGCTGCAGGCCTAACGTACGAGCAGTACTTC CASSLAAGLTYEQYF
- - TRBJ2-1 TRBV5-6 TGTGCCAGCAGCCGGGGGGCGGTGTGGACCCATGAGCAGTTCTTC CASSRGAVWTHEQFF
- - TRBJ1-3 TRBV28 TGTGCCAGCAGTTCAGCTGGGGTGGGGGAGGGCCTCTTT CASSSAGVGEGLF
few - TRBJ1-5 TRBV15 TGTGCCACCAGCCGAGTCGGGGGGATCCAGCCCCAGCATTTT CATSRVGGIQPQHF
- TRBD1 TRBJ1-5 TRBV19 TGTGCCAGTAGTATGGCCATTAACAGGGGTCAGCCCCAGCATTTT CASSMAINRGQPQHF
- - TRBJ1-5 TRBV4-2 TGTGCCAGCAGCCAGCACCCCACAGGGCTTGGCAATCAGCCCCAGCATTTT CASSQHPTGLGNQPQHF
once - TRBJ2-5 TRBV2 TGTGCCAGCGGTAGAGAGACCCAGTACTTC CASGRETQYF
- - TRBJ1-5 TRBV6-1 TGTGCCAGCAAGCAGGGGTTGAATCAGCCCCAGCATTTT CASKQGLNQPQHF
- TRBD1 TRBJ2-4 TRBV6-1 TGTGCCGGAGGGAGGACAGGGGAAAACATTCAGTACTTC CAGGRTGENIQYF
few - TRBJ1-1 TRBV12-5 TGTGCTAGTGCCCCTAGTCAAGAGCGAACAGCTTTCTTT CASAPSQERTAFF
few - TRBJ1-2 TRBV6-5 TGTGCCAGCAGAAGGGAATCAGGGACTGGTGGCTACACCTTC CASRRESGTGGYTF
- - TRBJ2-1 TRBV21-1 TGTGCCAGCAGCAAAGCCGATGAGCAGTTCTTC CASSKADEQFF
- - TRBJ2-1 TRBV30 TGTGCCCAATCTAGCGATCCCTACAATGAGCAGTTCTTC CAQSSDPYNEQFF
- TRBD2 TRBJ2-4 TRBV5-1 TGCGCCAGCAGCTTGGGTCCTAGCGGATCCAAAAACATTCAGTACTTC CASSLGPSGSKNIQYF
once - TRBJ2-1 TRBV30 TGTGCCTGGAGTGTACTGAAATCCTACAATGAGCAGTTCTTC CAWSVLKSYNEQFF
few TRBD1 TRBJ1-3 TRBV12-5 TGTGCTAGTGGTTTGATGGGACAGGGAGACAACACCATATATTTT CASGLMGQGDNTIYF
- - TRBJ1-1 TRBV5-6 TGTGCCAGCAGCCCGCCGAACAGGGTGACTGAAGCTTTCTTT CASSPPNRVTEAFF